Below are 21 T cell receptor beta chains sequenced from a single sample in a study of T cells in Graves' hyperthyroidism and ophthalmopathy. What was amplified from RNA transcripts were TCR beta CDR3 regions. HTBI primers were the set used in a first-round RT-PCR of the TCR CDR3. TCRdb reprocessed the multiplex PCR reads with MiXCR, giving one entry per CDR3 protein. The sample lists 300,000 to 450,000 distinct CDR3 sequences, about a sixth occurring once. The specimen was blood. These receptors came from a woman aged 40 to 55 with Graves' ophthalmopathy.

This sequence joins TRBV7-2 and TRBJ2-7; either TRBD1 or TRBD2 may supply D (5 bases each). The CDR3 runs 14 residues. Germline CDR1 SGHTA, CDR2 FQGNSA. Trimming took 2 bases from V and 12 from J, leaving 20 bases between them. The CDR3 sequence is CASSLPGTAQIRYF. CDR3 DNA: TGTGCCAGCAGCTTACCCGGGACCGCGCAAATCCGGTACTTC.

This clonotype occurred many times. The chain is built from TRBV9 and TRBJ1-2, with TRBD1 as a possible D gene (6 bases). Trimming pared 1 base from V and 1 base from J, leaving 11 bases between. Germline V CDR1 and CDR2: SGDLS, YYNGEE. The CDR3 is made up of 15 amino acids. The CDR3 DNA sequence: TGTGCCAGCAGCGTAAAACAGGGTGATAACTATGGCTACACCTTC. It codes for CASSVKQGDNYGYTF.

This clonotype was counted at least ten times. The chain couples TRBV6-5 to TRBJ2-7; maybe TRBD2 (5 bases). V lost 2 bases to trimming and J lost 1 base, with 12 bases between them. Germline V lookup: CDR1 MNHEY, CDR2 SVGAGI. The CDR3 is 15 residues long. The CDR3 DNA reads as TGTGCCAGCAGTTACGGAGGAGCCGGTTCCTACGAGCAGTACTTC. This encodes CASSYGGAGSYEQYF.

There are a few counts of this clonotype. The J gene is TRBJ2-2, the V gene TRBV4-2; 8 bases are a match to TRBD1. Germline values: CDR1 LGHNA, CDR2 YNFKEQ. J lost 1 base, V lost 4 bases, and 14 bases had no gene match. This CDR3 is 19 amino acids long. The CDR3: CASSPRGLKDRGNTGELFF. CDR3 DNA: TGTGCCAGCAGCCCTAGAGGGCTCAAAGACAGGGGGAACACCGGGGAGCTGTTTTTT.

Many counts were recorded for this clonotype. The chain combines TRBV12-3 or TRBV12-4 with TRBJ1-1; possible D gene TRBD1, 6 bases. The CDR3 spans 15 residues. Trimming cost V 7 bases and J 4 bases, with 19 bases left between them. CDR3 protein: CASTLGGKRTTEAFF. The CDR3 coding sequence is TGTGCCAGCACTTTGGGGGGCAAGCGGACCACTGAAGCTTTCTTT.

J is TRBJ1-2 and V is TRBV12-3 or TRBV12-4; D possibly corresponds to TRBD1 (5 bases). The CDR3 sequence is 13 residues long. Trimming stripped 6 bases from V and 3 bases from J, with 11 bases between. The CDR3, as DNA: TGTGCCAGCAGCGAGACAGTACACTATGGCTACACCTTC. It codes for CASSETVHYGYTF.

This clonotype was detected many times. The chain combines TRBV9 with TRBJ2-7; 11 bases are shared with TRBD2. V trimming: 0 bases; J trimming: 3 bases; junction bases outside the gene matches: 5. In germline, CDR1 is SGDLS, CDR2 YYNGEE. The CDR3 length is 16 residues. CDR3 in amino acids: CASSVAQLAGVYEQYF. The DNA for the CDR3 is TGTGCCAGCAGCGTAGCTCAACTAGCGGGAGTCTACGAGCAGTACTTC.

This clonotype was detected only a few times. The chain joins TRBV12-3 or TRBV12-4 to TRBJ1-1, with D maybe TRBD1 (6 bases). The length of the CDR3 is 15 residues. The V gene lost 5 bases and the J gene lost 4 bases, with 17 bases spanning the gap. As DNA, the CDR3 is TGTGCCAGCAGTCCTTTGGACAGAATAGGCACTGAAGCTTTCTTT. This gives the protein CASSPLDRIGTEAFF.

This rearrangement joins TRBV12-3 or TRBV12-4 to TRBJ2-5; 8 bases line up with TRBD2. The CDR3 has 16 residues. With 6 bases clipped from V and 8 bases from J, the junction kept 17 bases outside the gene matches. The CDR3 sequence is CASRTGTRGPGGTQYF. In nucleotides, the CDR3 is TGTGCCAGCAGAACCGGGACTAGAGGCCCAGGTGGCACCCAGTACTTC.

CDR3 residues: CASNPIGGSGELFF. The CDR3 nucleotides are TGCGCCAGCAATCCTATCGGGGGTTCCGGGGAGCTGTTTTTT. V gene TRBV5-1 combines with J gene TRBJ2-2, with a possible D match to TRBD2 (6 bases). The CDR3 has 14 residues. Looked up from germline, CDR1 is SGHRS and CDR2 is YFSETQ. The germline V and J ends were trimmed by 6 bases and 6 bases, with 15 bases remaining between them.

In this sample, this clonotype turned up many times. The rearrangement joins TRBV5-1 to TRBJ1-2; 7 bases agree with TRBD1. Trimming cost V 6 bases and J 4 bases; bases outside gene matches: 9. The CDR3 spans 14 residues. Germline V gives CDR1 SGHRS, CDR2 YFSETQ. The CDR3 region is CASTPIQGSYGYTF. As DNA, the CDR3 is TGCGCCAGCACTCCCATACAGGGGAGCTATGGCTACACCTTC.

This clonotype was observed at least ten times. This rearrangement joins TRBV20-1 to TRBJ1-2; 9 positions agree with TRBD1. CDR1 is DFQATT and CDR2 is SNEGSKA in the germline V gene (reference sequence). The CDR3 loop spans 14 amino acids. The V and J ends lost 5 bases and 4 bases, in that order; junction bases with no gene match: 8. This CDR3 reads CSADSGQGIYGYTF. The CDR3 coding sequence is TGCAGTGCTGACTCCGGACAGGGGATCTATGGCTACACCTTC.

Comment on this clonotype: At one end the junction does not follow the germline gene, possibly because of a read error. The chain has TRBV9 and TRBJ1-2, with D tentatively TRBD1 (6 bases). Per the germline V gene, CDR1 is SGDLS and CDR2 is YYNGEE. This CDR3 comprises 14 residues. The CDR3 loop reads CASTRVGAADGYIF. The CDR3 DNA is TGTGCCAGCACCAGGGTGGGGGCGGCGGACGGCTACATCTTC.

This clonotype was picked up many times. The chain uses TRBV29-1 and TRBJ1-1; 7 nucleotides line up with TRBD1. The V gene end was trimmed by 3 bases and the J gene end by 1 base; junction bases not matched to a gene: 14. Germline values: CDR1 SQVTM, CDR2 ANQGSEA. The length of the CDR3 is 17 residues. CDR3 sequence reads: CSVDRLGGGVGNTEAFF. The CDR3 nucleotides read TGCAGCGTTGACCGTTTAGGGGGCGGGGTAGGGAACACTGAAGCTTTCTTT.

In its sample, this clonotype was seen many times. V usage is TRBV6-4 and J usage is TRBJ2-2; a weak D match, TRBD1 (7 bases). This CDR3 spans 15 amino acids. In germline, CDR1 is MRHNA, CDR2 SNTAGT. The V end was cut by 6 bases, the J end by 6 bases, with 17 bases between. Here the CDR3 reads CASSPRGAESGELFF. DNA for the CDR3: TGTGCCAGCAGCCCCAGGGGGGCTGAATCCGGGGAGCTGTTTTTT.

This clonotype was counted at least ten times. The chain employs TRBV20-1 and TRBJ2-7; 8 bases are a match to TRBD1. V lost 3 bases and J lost 1; bases outside the gene matches: 5. The CDR3 sequence is 14 residues long. In germline, CDR1 is DFQATT, CDR2 SNEGSKA (reference sequence). In DNA form, the CDR3 reads TGCAGTGCTAGTGGGACAGGTCCATCCTACGAGCAGTACTTC. Translating gives CSASGTGPSYEQYF.

This CDR3 reads CSVGTGFETQYF. The CDR3 DNA reads TGCAGCGTGGGGACAGGGTTCGAGACCCAGTACTTC. The J gene is TRBJ2-5, the V gene TRBV29-1; 9 positions match TRBD1. Germline trimming cut 6 bases from V and 5 bases from J; bases unmatched to any gene: 4. The CDR3 covers 12 residues. Germline V lookup: CDR1 SQVTM, CDR2 ANQGSEA. Drawing the rest from reference TRBV29-1 and TRBJ2-5, the complete variable domain is SAVISQKPSRDICQRGTSLTIQCQVDSQVTMMFWYRQQPGQSLTLIATANQGSEATYESGFVIDKFPISRPNLTFSTLTVSNMSPEDSSIYLCSVGTGFETQYFGPGTRLLVL.

This clonotype came up many times. The chain links TRBV19 to TRBJ2-7, with D perhaps assigned TRBD1 or TRBD2 (5 bases each). The V end was cut by 7 bases, the J end by 0 bases, with 16 bases between. The V gene's germline CDR1 is LNHDA and CDR2 SQIVND (reference sequence). The CDR3 is made up of 15 amino acids. The CDR3 nucleotides are TGTGCCAGTAACAACGGGACCGGAGCCTCCTACGAGCAGTACTTC. It specifies CASNNGTGASYEQYF.

The table lists this clonotype with many counts. The V and J genes are TRBV12-3 or TRBV12-4 and TRBJ1-2, with a weak D call TRBD1 (6 bases). The CDR3 contains 14 residues. Trimming left V 5 bases short and J 1 base short, with 11 bases between. The CDR3, as DNA: TGTGCCAGCAGTCGAAACAGGGTTAACTATGGCTACACCTTC. As protein: CASSRNRVNYGYTF.

This clonotype has only one observation. The chain recombines TRBV28 with TRBJ1-2; a weak D match, TRBD1 (6 bases). The V end lost 5 bases, the J end lost 6 bases, and 22 bases lay between the germline ends. The length of the CDR3 is 16 residues. Germline V gives CDR1 MDHEN, CDR2 SYDVKM. The CDR3 sequence is CASSPTLGRGPHGYTF. The CDR3 bases are TGTGCCAGCAGTCCCACGTTGGGCAGGGGCCCCCATGGCTACACCTTC.

This clonotype was counted many times. V is TRBV6-5 and J is TRBJ2-4; TRBD2 matches at 12 bases. V was clipped by 8 bases and J by 5 bases; unmatched bases: 7. CDR1 is MNHEY, CDR2 SVGAGI, per germline. This CDR3 spans 15 amino acids. The CDR3 DNA sequence: TGTGCCAGCCGACGACTAGCGGGAGAGGAAAACATTCAGTACTTC. Translating gives CASRRLAGEENIQYF.